The T cell receptor beta chain described here comes from a study of read filtering for tumor transcriptome and immune sequencing. For the study at large: R-ISS stage counts were eight or nine for I, more than 15 for II, roughly seven for III. Transcriptome libraries were built from DNase-treated RNA. RNA-seq yielded only about 75 to 1,400 TCR reads, IR-seq about 4.05 to 11 million.

The study, taken as a whole, reports: IR-seq captured clonotypes deeper and more reliably than RNA-seq.

This library used 300 to 500 ng RNA and molecular barcoded adaptors spanning alpha/delta and beta/gamma chains. In TCRdb, the reads were re-called with MiXCR into one record per CDR3 protein. Of 75,000 to 95,000 distinct CDR3 sequences detected, 10% to 15% appear once; the ten largest clones hold about 15%. Trimming took 3 bases from V and 5 from J, leaving 4 bases between them. Germline values: CDR1 SQVTM, CDR2 ANQGSEA. This CDR3 spans 10 amino acids. This clonotype was recorded many times. No antigen is known for it. This sequence was found in a donor aged 40 or over with multiple myeloma. Sequenced sample: a population of CD138-negative cells sorted from bone marrow. The rearrangement uses TRBV29-1 and TRBJ1-1; D call uncertain. The DNA for the CDR3 is TGCAGCGTTGACCAAACTGAAGCTTTCTTT. Translated: CSVDQTEAFF.